Each of the 5 T cell receptor beta chains below was sequenced from the same sample in a study of shared clonotypes between healthy human individuals. Some clones are missing from TCRdb's copy, which holds only in-frame ones; the method was immunoSEQ multiplex PCR. The sample holds 2 million to 2.5 million clones, just over 90% seen once. Input material: naive CD4+ T cells from PBMCs. Subset noted: CD45RA+ positively selected. The receptors originated from a man between 18 and 29 years old in good health. Some clones in this sample may be carry-over from other donors' samples.

With regard to this clone: Other DNA sequences in the sample encode the same CDR3. The V call is TRBV11-2, the J call TRBJ2-1, with 11 bases matching TRBD2. Germline V gives CDR1 SGHAT, CDR2 FQNNGV. V dropped 3 bases and J dropped 4; count of bases not matched to a gene: 2. The CDR3 length is 15 residues. CDR3 amino acids: CASSLGLAVYNEQFF. The DNA for the CDR3 is TGTGCCAGCAGCTTGGGACTAGCGGTTTACAATGAGCAGTTCTTC.

The chain is built from TRBV5-1 and TRBJ2-1; 11 bases are shared with TRBD2. The CDR3 is made up of 15 amino acids. The germline CDR1 and CDR2 sequences are SGHRS and YFSETQ. V trimming: 4 bases; J trimming: 5 bases; junction bases outside the gene matches: 5. The CDR3 loop reads CASSPVAGGNNEQFF. CDR3 in DNA: TGCGCCAGCAGCCCCGTAGCGGGAGGGAACAATGAGCAGTTCTTC.

The genes are TRBV14 and TRBJ2-1; 8 positions match TRBD2. Looked up from germline, CDR1 is SGHDN and CDR2 is FVKESK. This CDR3 spans 17 amino acids. V trimming: 4 bases; J trimming: 0 bases; junction bases outside the gene matches: 8. CDR3 in amino acids: CASSPDSGKPSYNEQFF. CDR3 in DNA: TGTGCCAGCAGCCCTGATAGCGGGAAACCCTCCTACAATGAGCAGTTCTTC.

V usage is TRBV5-1 and J usage is TRBJ2-5, with D perhaps assigned TRBD1 or TRBD2 (6 bases each). The length of the CDR3 is 15 residues. V dropped 3 bases and J dropped 5 bases, with 17 bases sitting between them. Germline CDR1 and CDR2: SGHRS and YFSETQ. The CDR3 sequence is CASSWAGHPQETQYF. CDR3 DNA: TGCGCCAGCAGCTGGGCGGGACACCCCCAGGAGACCCAGTACTTC.

On this clone: This sample also contains other DNA sequences that code for the same CDR3. V and J are TRBV7-2 and TRBJ2-4; D is possibly TRBD1 (6 bases). V shed 4 bases and J shed 3 bases, with 10 bases lying between them. The CDR3 covers 14 residues. CDR1 is SGHTA and CDR2 is FQGNSA in the germline V gene. CDR3 sequence (DNA): TGTGCCAGCAGCTCGGACAGATACAAAAACATTCAGTACTTC. As protein: CASSSDRYKNIQYF.